The clone carrying this T cell receptor (beta chain) was seen ten or more times. Its target is not known. Per germline, CDR1 SNHLY and CDR2 FYNNEI. This CDR3 has 13 residues. Losses at the gene ends were 7 bases for V and 9 bases for J; bases not matched to a gene: 12. The sample belongs to a study of human T cells and chemical hapten exposure. Turning to the study itself: Sensitization employed 2% DPC on approximately 2 cm by approximately 2 cm of upper inner arm skin.

Study-wide results and caveats: Following DPC sensitization, TCRs present above 1 in 1000 frequency showed no change.

Described time point: pre-sensitization, week 0. Treatment: therapeutic diphenylcyclopropenone sensitization with weekly scalp DPC. At patch-test visits, sampling came before the patch test. As handled by the study authors: A typical sample had around 90,000 TCRs, with roughly 20,000 to 700,000 overall. TCRdb analysed the RACE reads with MiXCR anew, one entry per CDR3 protein. None of the V and J calls come from the authors' own analysis; TCRdb made them. Here the sample spans a few hundred thousand distinct CDR3 sequences, about 5% being singletons. This TCR came from a young woman with alopecia areata. Some clones in this sample may be carry-over from other donors' samples. The chain employs TRBV2 and TRBJ2-7; 7 bases line up with TRBD1. The sample was whole blood, taken in connection with sensitization to the hapten diphenylcyclopropenone (DPC). CDR3 amino acids: CASTGQSPLVQYF. The CDR3 DNA reads as TGTGCCAGCACGGGACAGAGCCCCCTTGTGCAGTACTTC.